This T cell receptor beta chain was documented in a study of CD4 T cells in relation to SARS-CoV-2 and coronaviruses. Study-wide results and caveats: The assay detects memory recall responses, not culture-primed primary responses. Pre-pandemic and post-infection samples never came from the same donor.

Concerning this clone: Its antigen is as yet unknown.

CD4+ T cells from unexposed donors were obtained before the COVID-19 pandemic (2011-2018). CDR1 is GTSNPN and CDR2 is SVGIG in the germline V gene (reference sequence). The V and J ends lost 3 bases and 9 bases respectively, with 15 bases between them. The CDR3 has 14 amino acids. Uncultured naive and memory CD4+ T cells supplied DNA for deep TCR-beta sequencing. Sequencing used immunoSEQ multiplex PCR; TCRdb keeps in-frame clones, though not all of them. This repertoire shows about 59,000 clones, just over 85% found once; its top ten account for about 1.4%. The sample comprised memory CD4+ T cells from PBMCs. V gene TRBV30 combines with J gene TRBJ1-6; weak D call: TRBD1 (6 bases). This clonotype was obtained from a human donor in good health. CDR3: CAWRGLGGRSPLHF. DNA of the CDR3: TGTGCCTGGAGGGGCCTAGGGGGGCGTTCACCCCTCCACTTT.